This is a list of T cell receptor beta chains from one sample in a study of identical twins. TCRdb called the 5' RACE reads again in MiXCR, with one record for every CDR3 protein. In the table there are about 490,000 distinct CDR3 sequences, roughly 15% of which are singletons. Another study also made use of these data, one on yellow fever vaccine responses in identical twins.

Material: CD4+ T cells sorted from blood. These receptor sequences come from a woman aged 18-29 years in good health. CDR3s include the opening cysteine and the closing phenylalanine or tryptophan. Fields, in order: D gene, CDR3 length, clone size, V gene, J gene, CDR3 protein, CDR3 DNA. A D gene is named only where the DNA matches it firmly. Clone size is given for some rows only: seen once, a few or many times, or a class if the clone is expanded.

d_gene: TRBD1
len: 16
abundance: few
v_gene: TRBV6-1
j_gene: TRBJ2-1
CDR3aa: CASSPTGQGFYNEQFF
CDR3nt: TGTGCCAGCAGTCCCACGGGACAGGGCTTCTACAATGAGCAGTTCTTC

d_gene: TRBD2
len: 18
abundance: .
v_gene: TRBV9
j_gene: TRBJ2-3
CDR3aa: CASSVATLAGGVTDTQYF
CDR3nt: TGTGCCAGCAGCGTAGCTACGCTAGCGGGAGGGGTCACAGATACGCAGTATTTT

d_gene: .
len: 13
abundance: few
v_gene: TRBV12-3/TRBV12-4
j_gene: TRBJ2-3
CDR3aa: CASRTGPTDTQYF
CDR3nt: TGTGCCAGCAGAACCGGACCAACAGATACGCAGTATTTT

d_gene: .
len: 12
abundance: few
v_gene: TRBV10-3
j_gene: TRBJ2-3
CDR3aa: CAISVWKDTQYF
CDR3nt: TGTGCCATCAGTGTGTGGAAAGATACGCAGTATTTT

d_gene: .
len: 12
abundance: .
v_gene: TRBV12-3/TRBV12-4
j_gene: TRBJ1-1
CDR3aa: CASSFVLPEAFF
CDR3nt: TGTGCCAGCAGTTTCGTTTTACCAGAAGCTTTCTTT

d_gene: .
len: 13
abundance: few
v_gene: TRBV2
j_gene: TRBJ2-2
CDR3aa: CASNTDGTGELFF
CDR3nt: TGTGCCAGCAATACGGACGGCACCGGGGAGCTGTTTTTT

d_gene: TRBD2
len: 21
abundance: few
v_gene: TRBV4-2
j_gene: TRBJ2-2
CDR3aa: CASSRRAGVAGGLQYTGELFF
CDR3nt: TGTGCCAGCAGCCGCCGAGCGGGAGTGGCGGGAGGGCTTCAATACACCGGGGAGCTGTTTTTT

d_gene: TRBD1
len: 14
abundance: few
v_gene: TRBV3-1
j_gene: TRBJ2-7
CDR3aa: CASSQEWDRNEQYF
CDR3nt: TGTGCCAGCAGCCAAGAATGGGACAGGAACGAGCAGTACTTC

d_gene: .
len: 15
abundance: .
v_gene: TRBV5-6
j_gene: TRBJ2-4
CDR3aa: CASRDRKIAKNIQYF
CDR3nt: TGTGCCAGCAGGGATCGAAAGATAGCCAAAAACATTCAGTACTTC

d_gene: TRBD1
len: 16
abundance: .
v_gene: TRBV12-3/TRBV12-4
j_gene: TRBJ2-4
CDR3aa: CASSNGTGVDRGIQYF
CDR3nt: TGTGCCAGCAGTAACGGGACAGGGGTTGATCGGGGCATTCAGTACTTC

d_gene: TRBD2
len: 17
abundance: .
v_gene: TRBV6-5
j_gene: TRBJ2-1
CDR3aa: CASSYRYWSGGYNEQFF
CDR3nt: TGTGCCAGCAGCTACCGATACTGGAGCGGGGGTTACAATGAGCAGTTCTTC

d_gene: TRBD1
len: 14
abundance: few
v_gene: TRBV10-3
j_gene: TRBJ2-3
CDR3aa: CATIPGQGTDTQYF
CDR3nt: TGTGCCACCATTCCGGGACAGGGGACAGATACGCAGTATTTT

d_gene: .
len: 15
abundance: .
v_gene: TRBV10-2
j_gene: TRBJ1-2
CDR3aa: CASSEITAGRYGYTF
CDR3nt: TGCGCCAGCAGTGAGATCACGGCAGGTCGCTATGGCTACACCTTC

d_gene: .
len: 13
abundance: .
v_gene: TRBV20-1
j_gene: TRBJ1-1
CDR3aa: CSAGHTLNTEAFF
CDR3nt: TGCAGTGCTGGCCATACATTAAACACTGAAGCTTTCTTT

d_gene: .
len: 14
abundance: .
v_gene: TRBV19
j_gene: TRBJ1-2
CDR3aa: CASKIPGTTAGYTF
CDR3nt: TGTGCCAGTAAGATACCCGGCACCACGGCTGGCTACACCTTC

d_gene: .
len: 13
abundance: few
v_gene: TRBV10-3
j_gene: TRBJ2-1
CDR3aa: CATLGTPGNEQFF
CDR3nt: TGTGCCACCCTCGGGACTCCTGGCAATGAGCAGTTCTTC

d_gene: .
len: 18
abundance: .
v_gene: TRBV7-2
j_gene: TRBJ2-1
CDR3aa: CASSLAWASASSYNEQFF
CDR3nt: TGTGCCAGCAGCTTAGCGTGGGCCTCGGCAAGCTCCTACAATGAGCAGTTCTTC